The clone carrying this T cell receptor beta chain was seen more than once but under ten times. Its specificity is unknown. Taking roughly 20-32 mg of unsorted bulk tissue, the authors co-extracted RNA and DNA. Each participant had primary liver carcinoma, and surgical resection was the treatment. The patients carried chronic HBV infection and had received no treatment. This record belongs to a study of tumor-infiltrating lymphocytes in primary liver carcinoma. Study-wide findings and caveats: It was in tumors, not blood, that the top-250-clone fraction was significantly higher (p = 0.039).

The template, 500 ng total RNA, yielded TCR beta cDNA made with a constant-region primer. Three nested multiplex PCR rounds of slightly modified ARM-PCR generated TCR beta libraries. TRBV1-TRBV30 forward primers paired with a C-beta reverse primer were used in the first two PCR rounds, which ran roughly 11 cycles each. TCRdb fed the multiplex PCR reads into MiXCR, producing one record per CDR3 protein. The sample carries around 120,000 distinct CDR3 sequences, roughly 69% recorded once. Trimming cost V 3 bases and J 6 bases, with 7 bases left between them. The length of the CDR3 is 12 residues. The germline gives CDR1 SGHAT, CDR2 FQDESV (reference sequence).

The V and J genes are TRBV11-1 and TRBJ2-3, with D possibly being TRBD2 (5 bases). Sequencing was performed on liver tumor tissue from sampling region 1. Documented subset: tumor region T1, superior pole. The source is a woman aged 60-75 years with primary liver carcinoma and hepatitis B virus infection. For the CDR3, the DNA is TGTGCCAGCAGCTTTACGGGGGATACGCAGTATTTT. Its protein is CASSFTGDTQYF. Full variable domain (outside the CDR3, taken from reference TRBV11-1 and TRBJ2-3): EAEVAQSPRYKITEKSQAVAFWCDPISGHATLYWYRQILGQGPELLVQFQDESVVDDSQLPKDRFSAERLKGVDSTLKIQPAELGDSAMYLCASSFTGDTQYFGPGTRLTVL.